These 19 T cell receptor beta chains were all obtained from the same sample, sequenced in a study of spatial heterogeneity in lung cancer (dated by TCRdb to between 2018 and 2020). The method was 5' RACE. TCRdb records NextSeq 500 as the sequencer. TCRdb ran its own pipeline on the public reads, namely fastp trimming at Q25 and MiXCR clone calling, and kept in-frame beta chains. Merged by CDR3 protein, the rows form single entries marked with the most common genes and DNA. Here the sample has roughly 16,000 distinct CDR3 sequences; 6.2% occur a single time. The ten most abundant clones make up around 7% of the sample. The research as a whole found: A correlation was observed between the number of expanded intratumoral alpha and beta TCRs and the tumor nonsynonymous mutation count.

These receptors lack a known antigen. Reading the label with the study, this specimen's time point is: sample taken at primary tumor resection. Material: lung tumor tissue, obtained at surgery. The receptors derive from a male donor with early-stage non-small cell lung cancer.

This clonotype was detected many times. V gene TRBV3-1 combines with J gene TRBJ2-1, with D possibly being TRBD1 or TRBD2 (5 bases each). The CDR3 has 12 residues. The germline V gene has CDR1 LGHDT and CDR2 YNNKEL (reference sequence). The ends were cut back, 4 bases at V and 10 bases at J, with 11 bases in the middle. The CDR3 nucleotides read TGTGCCAGCAGCCCTGGGGGTATCGAGCAGTTCTTC. Protein: CASSPGGIEQFF.

By sample share, this clonotype is medium-sized. The CDR3 here is CASSLFKNIQYF. DNA of the CDR3: TGTGCCAGCAGCTTGTTCAAAAACATTCAGTACTTC. This sequence joins TRBV5-6 and TRBJ2-4, with no clear D. CDR3 size: 12 residues. The V end was cut by 1 base, the J end by 3 bases, with 2 bases between. Germline CDR1 reads SGHDT; CDR2 reads YYEEEE.

This clonotype was seen more than once but under ten times. The rearrangement joins TRBV7-8 to TRBJ2-7, with unresolved D. Germline V gives CDR1 SGHVS, CDR2 FQNEAQ. Trimming shortened V by 5 bases and J by 2 bases, and 13 bases separated the two germline ends. The CDR3 contains 14 residues. The CDR3 DNA follows: TGTGCCAGCAGCCCGGACGTATCCCCCTACGAGCAGTACTTC. Protein: CASSPDVSPYEQYF. The full variable domain, its missing parts supplied by reference TRBV7-8 and TRBJ2-7, is GAGVSQSPRYKVAKRGQDVALRCDPISGHVSLFWYQQALGQGPEFLTYFQNEAQLDKSGLPSDRFFAERPEGSVSTLKIQRTQQEDSAVYLCASSPDVSPYEQYFGPGTRLTVT.

Ten or more counts support this clonotype. The chain carries TRBV20-1 and TRBJ1-2; TRBD1 is a possible D gene (5 bases). This CDR3 spans 14 amino acids. Germline CDR1 DFQATT, CDR2 SNEGSKA (reference sequence). The V end was cut by 0 bases, the J end by 7 bases, with 15 bases between. The CDR3 coding sequence is TGCAGTGCTAGAGACAGTGCCAGGGCGGCTGGCTACACCTTC. Residues: CSARDSARAAGYTF.

This clonotype was seen only a few times. This chain links TRBV18 with TRBJ2-3; perhaps TRBD2 as D (5 bases). Germline V gene data show CDR1 as KGHSH and CDR2 as LQKENI. The CDR3 length is 17 residues. Trimming removed 0 bases at V and 0 bases at J, with 13 bases between. Here the CDR3 DNA reads TGTGCCAGCTCACCACCTTCGGGGAGCCTGAGCACAGATACGCAGTATTTT. Protein product: CASSPPSGSLSTDTQYF. Based on the CDR3 plus reference TRBV18 and TRBJ2-3, the full variable domain is NAGVMQNPRHLVRRRGQEARLRCSPMKGHSHVYWYRQLPEEGLKFMVYLQKENIIDESGMPKERFSAEFPKEGPSILRIQQVVRGDSAAYFCASSPPSGSLSTDTQYFGPGTRLTVL.

This clonotype has a count of ten or more. This rearrangement joins TRBV7-9 to TRBJ2-2; 7 bases are shared with TRBD1. This CDR3 region has 16 residues. Germline V gene sequence: CDR1 SEHNR, CDR2 FQNEAQ (reference sequence). The V and J ends lost 5 bases and 7 bases, in that order; junction bases with no gene match: 13. The CDR3: CASSPYRGLTGGELFF. The CDR3 DNA reads TGTGCCAGCAGCCCCTATAGGGGGCTAACGGGCGGGGAGCTGTTTTTT.

This clonotype occurred many times. The chain carries TRBV29-1 and TRBJ1-3; D is undetermined. CDR3 size: 12 residues. In germline, CDR1 is SQVTM, CDR2 ANQGSEA. V lost 7 bases and J 0 bases, leaving 7 bases between the germline ends. Here the CDR3 DNA reads TGCAGCGCCCGTTACTCTGGAAACACCATATATTTT. Its protein is CSARYSGNTIYF.

This clonotype was detected many times. This chain links TRBV5-1 with TRBJ2-1, with D perhaps TRBD2 (6 bases). Germline V gene lookup returns CDR1 SGHRS and CDR2 YFSETQ. The V end was cut by 7 bases, the J end by 5 bases, with 13 bases between. The CDR3 extends over 13 amino acids. The CDR3 loop is CASGREWDNEQFF. CDR3 coding DNA: TGCGCCAGCGGACGGGAGTGGGACAATGAGCAGTTCTTC.

In its sample, this clonotype was seen a few times. The J gene is TRBJ1-5, the V gene TRBV11-2; D unresolved. Germline V gene lookup returns CDR1 SGHAT and CDR2 FQNNGV. CDR3 length: 13 amino acids. V dropped 6 bases and J dropped 1 base, with 7 bases sitting between them. CDR3 sequence: CASRTGSNQPQHF. CDR3 in DNA: TGTGCCAGCAGGACTGGGAGCAATCAGCCCCAGCATTTT.

Relative to its sample, this clonotype is medium-sized (0.01 to 0.1%). The chain is built from TRBV20-1 and TRBJ1-1; perhaps TRBD1 as D (5 bases). CDR3 length: 15 residues. V was shortened by 4 bases and J by 1 base, with 16 bases between the two germline ends. Looked up from germline, CDR1 is DFQATT and CDR2 is SNEGSKA (reference sequence). The CDR3 DNA reads as TGCAGTGCTACTGGGCGGGACTTTAGGAACACTGAAGCTTTCTTT. It yields the protein CSATGRDFRNTEAFF.

This clonotype was recorded many times. The rearrangement links TRBV7-3 to TRBJ2-1; TRBD2 matches at 10 bases. The ends lost 4 bases at V and 5 bases at J; junction bases unmatched: 5. The CDR3 sequence is 15 residues long. Per the germline V gene, CDR1 is SGHTA and CDR2 is FQGTGA. The CDR3 sequence is CASSSIAGGNNEQFF. The CDR3 DNA is TGTGCCAGCAGCTCCATAGCGGGGGGAAACAATGAGCAGTTCTTC.

Concerning this clonotype: A read error may be the cause here, since a much bigger clone is one base away. The CDR3, as DNA: TGTGCCAGCAGCTTAGGTTGGGACAACGAAGCTTTCTTT. It is translated as CASSLGWDNEAFF. The chain uses TRBV7-2 and TRBJ1-1; D might be TRBD1 (6 bases). The CDR3 totals 13 residues. Trimming removed 1 base from V and 8 bases from J, with 11 bases in between. Germline loops: CDR1 SGHTA, CDR2 FQGNSA. Combining the CDR3 with reference TRBV7-2 and TRBJ1-1 gives the whole variable domain GAGVSQSPSNKVTEKGKDVELRCDPISGHTALYWYRQSLGQGLEFLIYFQGNSAPDKSGLPSDRFSAERTGGSVSTLTIQRTQQEDSAVYLCASSLGWDNEAFFGQGTRLTVV.

This clonotype was recorded many times. The chain carries TRBV6-5 and TRBJ2-4; tentatively, D is TRBD2 (5 bases). Per germline, CDR1 MNHEY and CDR2 SVGAGI. The ends were cut back, 6 bases at V and 0 bases at J, with 15 bases in the middle. The CDR3 has 16 residues. The CDR3 DNA sequence: TGTGCCAGCAGGCGCGGAGCGGTATCAGCCAAAAACATTCAGTACTTC. Protein product: CASRRGAVSAKNIQYF.

This clonotype was counted at least ten times. This sequence joins TRBV7-9 and TRBJ2-7; a weak D match, TRBD2 (7 bases). V was pared by 5 bases and J by 2 bases, with 16 bases between. The germline gives CDR1 SEHNR, CDR2 FQNEAQ (reference sequence). The CDR3 extends over 15 amino acids. The chain's CDR3 is CASSPRGGTPYEQYF. The CDR3 DNA sequence: TGTGCCAGCAGCCCGAGGGGGGGAACACCCTACGAGCAGTACTTC.

In this sample, this clonotype turned up many times. The V and J genes are TRBV7-6 and TRBJ2-5, with 10 bases identical to TRBD1. This CDR3 has 18 amino acids. After removal of 5 bases from V and 4 bases from J, the junction contained 16 bases not matched to a gene. Germline V lookup: CDR1 SGHVS, CDR2 FNYEAQ. The CDR3 DNA follows: TGTGCCAGCAGCGGGCCCGGGACAGGGGTTAGTGAGGCAGAGACCCAGTACTTC. Translation: CASSGPGTGVSEAETQYF.

This clonotype was counted between two and nine times. A much larger clone is a single base away; this may be a read error. V usage is TRBV7-8 and J usage is TRBJ2-1; D may match TRBD1 or TRBD2 (5 bases each). CDR1 and CDR2 (germline): SGHVS, FQNEAQ. The V gene lost 5 bases and the J gene lost 0 bases, with 11 bases spanning the gap. The CDR3 has 15 amino acids. For the CDR3, the DNA is TGTGCCAGCAGCCCCTGGGACGCCTCCTACAATGAGCAGTTCTTC. Translating gives CASSPWDASYNEQFF.

This clonotype was observed many times. The chain employs TRBV9 and TRBJ1-1, with D possibly being TRBD1 (6 bases). Trimming stripped 4 bases from V and 1 base from J, with 11 bases between. The germline V gene encodes CDR1 SGDLS and CDR2 YYNGEE. This CDR3 region has 14 residues. The CDR3 loop is CASSPGQRNTEAFF. CDR3 nucleotide sequence: TGTGCCAGCAGCCCCGGACAGCGGAACACTGAAGCTTTCTTT.

There are a few counts of this clonotype. The chain joins TRBV6-2 or TRBV6-3 to TRBJ1-1; no reliable D call. Germline V gene sequence: CDR1 MNHEY, CDR2 SVGEGT. Trimming stripped 8 bases from V and 3 bases from J, with 10 bases between. This CDR3 contains 12 residues. The CDR3 spells CASGLQYTEAFF. The CDR3 DNA reads TGTGCCAGCGGTCTCCAGTACACTGAAGCTTTCTTT.

The table lists this clonotype with many counts. V is TRBV15 and J is TRBJ2-3; 12 bases map to TRBD2. The CDR3 has 15 residues. Germline V gene lookup returns CDR1 LNHNV and CDR2 YYDKDF (reference sequence). The ends lost 7 bases at V and 6 bases at J; junction bases unmatched: 8. The chain's CDR3 is CATTSATSGRDTQYF. CDR3 bases: TGTGCCACCACTTCAGCAACTAGCGGGAGGGATACGCAGTATTTT.